A selection of T cell receptor beta chains follows, all from one sample in a study of identical twins. TCRdb processed the 5' RACE reads anew with MiXCR; each CDR3 protein has one entry. The table shows a few hundred thousand distinct CDR3 sequences, with nearly 10% occurring only once. The same data also went into a second study, on yellow fever vaccine responses in identical twins.

The sequenced sample was PBMCs. These receptors were taken from a woman aged 18-29 years in good health. CDR3s include the opening cysteine and the closing phenylalanine or tryptophan. Fields, in order: CDR3 DNA, CDR3 protein, clone size, V gene, J gene, D gene. A D gene is named only where the DNA matches it firmly. Clone size appears in some rows only: once, few, many, or a class for an expanded clone.

CDR3nt: TGTGCCAGCAGCTCGGGGTTAGGCAATCAGCCCCAGCATTTT
CDR3aa: CASSSGLGNQPQHF
abundance: few
v_gene: TRBV7-6
j_gene: TRBJ1-5
d_gene: .

CDR3nt: TGTGCCAGCAGTTTAGTTAGCGGGGGCCAGGGTACGCAGTATTTT
CDR3aa: CASSLVSGGQGTQYF
abundance: .
v_gene: TRBV12-3/TRBV12-4
j_gene: TRBJ2-3
d_gene: TRBD2

CDR3nt: TGTGCCAGCAAACCCCTCCGGGCTGGCACAGATACGCAGTATTTT
CDR3aa: CASKPLRAGTDTQYF
abundance: many
v_gene: TRBV6-2/TRBV6-3
j_gene: TRBJ2-3
d_gene: .

CDR3nt: TGTGCCAGCACGCGCGTGACAGATACGCAGTATTTT
CDR3aa: CASTRVTDTQYF
abundance: many
v_gene: TRBV28
j_gene: TRBJ2-3
d_gene: .

CDR3nt: TGTGCCAGCTGTTCCTGGCCAGCAAGCTTCTCTGGGGCCAACGTCCTGACTTTC
CDR3aa: CASCSWPASFSGANVLTF
abundance: .
v_gene: TRBV12-3/TRBV12-4
j_gene: TRBJ2-6
d_gene: .

CDR3nt: TGTGCCAGCAGCCAAGAGGGACAGGGCCATGAGCAGTTCTTC
CDR3aa: CASSQEGQGHEQFF
abundance: many
v_gene: TRBV3-1
j_gene: TRBJ2-1
d_gene: TRBD1

CDR3nt: TGCAGCGCCTACCTCGGCAATGAGCAGTTCTTC
CDR3aa: CSAYLGNEQFF
abundance: many
v_gene: TRBV29-1
j_gene: TRBJ2-1
d_gene: .

CDR3nt: TGTGCCAGCAGCATTGAGGCAAGCGGGAGGGTCGATGAGCAGTTCTTC
CDR3aa: CASSIEASGRVDEQFF
abundance: few
v_gene: TRBV7-9
j_gene: TRBJ2-1
d_gene: TRBD2

CDR3nt: TGTGCCAGCCACACTAGCGGGAGCCTCAATGAGCAGTTCTTC
CDR3aa: CASHTSGSLNEQFF
abundance: few
v_gene: TRBV27
j_gene: TRBJ2-1
d_gene: TRBD2

CDR3nt: TGTGCCAGCTCACCACGGGAAATATTCGGGGTCGGGAACACTGAAGCTTTCTTT
CDR3aa: CASSPREIFGVGNTEAFF
abundance: many
v_gene: TRBV18
j_gene: TRBJ1-1
d_gene: .

CDR3nt: TGTGCCAGCAGTTCCAACAAACGTCCGCCGCCAAACTTCTACGAGCAGTACTTC
CDR3aa: CASSSNKRPPPNFYEQYF
abundance: .
v_gene: TRBV28
j_gene: TRBJ2-7
d_gene: .

CDR3nt: TGTGCCAGCAGCTTGGCGGTTAGCGGATACAATGAGCAGTTCTTC
CDR3aa: CASSLAVSGYNEQFF
abundance: .
v_gene: TRBV5-4
j_gene: TRBJ2-1
d_gene: .

CDR3nt: TGTGCCAGCAGCTTAAGAAGCGGGAGGACGCTCAGTGAGCAGTTCTTC
CDR3aa: CASSLRSGRTLSEQFF
abundance: .
v_gene: TRBV7-2
j_gene: TRBJ2-1
d_gene: TRBD2

CDR3nt: TGTGCCAGCAGCTCCGGGACAACCCCCTGGGATGAGCAGTTCTTC
CDR3aa: CASSSGTTPWDEQFF
abundance: many
v_gene: TRBV7-8
j_gene: TRBJ2-1
d_gene: .

CDR3nt: TGTGCCAGCAGCACTCTTAATAGCGGGAGTAGGGGCGAGCAGTACTTC
CDR3aa: CASSTLNSGSRGEQYF
abundance: .
v_gene: TRBV11-2
j_gene: TRBJ2-7
d_gene: TRBD2

CDR3nt: TGCGCCAGCAGCTTGGGACAGGGGGCTAGAGATACGCAGTATTTT
CDR3aa: CASSLGQGARDTQYF
abundance: few
v_gene: TRBV5-1
j_gene: TRBJ2-3
d_gene: TRBD1

CDR3nt: TGCAGTGCCTTGCCCGTCCGGGACAGACCCTACGAGCAGTACTTC
CDR3aa: CSALPVRDRPYEQYF
abundance: .
v_gene: TRBV20-1
j_gene: TRBJ2-7
d_gene: TRBD1

CDR3nt: TGTGCCAGCAGTTACACCCTAGCGGGGGCCGGGGATACGCAGTATTTT
CDR3aa: CASSYTLAGAGDTQYF
abundance: .
v_gene: TRBV6-5
j_gene: TRBJ2-3
d_gene: TRBD2

CDR3nt: TGCAGTGCTAGAGATACCCAGGCACGGCCCGTGCCGTACTTC
CDR3aa: CSARDTQARPVPYF
abundance: .
v_gene: TRBV20-1
j_gene: TRBJ2-5
d_gene: .

CDR3nt: TGCAGTGCTAGAGACCAGGACAGCAGCCAAGAGACCCAGTACTTC
CDR3aa: CSARDQDSSQETQYF
abundance: many
v_gene: TRBV20-1
j_gene: TRBJ2-5
d_gene: .

CDR3nt: TGTGCCAGCAGTGGCCAAGGGCAGGGTTATTATCTCGGGGAGCTGTTTTTT
CDR3aa: CASSGQGQGYYLGELFF
abundance: few
v_gene: TRBV25-1
j_gene: TRBJ2-2
d_gene: .

CDR3nt: TGTGCCAGCAGCTTATCACTAGCGGGACCGAGTCCCTACGAGCAGTACTTC
CDR3aa: CASSLSLAGPSPYEQYF
abundance: few
v_gene: TRBV7-2
j_gene: TRBJ2-7
d_gene: TRBD2

CDR3nt: TGTGCCAGCAGCCCATCAGGACTAGTTCCGTACAATGAGCAGTTCTTC
CDR3aa: CASSPSGLVPYNEQFF
abundance: many
v_gene: TRBV5-6
j_gene: TRBJ2-1
d_gene: TRBD2

CDR3nt: TGCGCCAGCAGCTTGGCGGGAATGTACCAAGAGACCCAGTACTTC
CDR3aa: CASSLAGMYQETQYF
abundance: few
v_gene: TRBV5-1
j_gene: TRBJ2-5
d_gene: .

CDR3nt: TGTGCCAGCAGCCAAGCGGGACGCAAAAACTATGGCTACACCTTC
CDR3aa: CASSQAGRKNYGYTF
abundance: .
v_gene: TRBV14
j_gene: TRBJ1-2
d_gene: .

CDR3nt: TGTGCCAGCATCAATGTCGGGACAGGGGAGCGCGTCACTGAAGCTTTCTTT
CDR3aa: CASINVGTGERVTEAFF
abundance: few
v_gene: TRBV2
j_gene: TRBJ1-1
d_gene: TRBD1

CDR3nt: TGCAGTGCTAGAGGACAGGGGGCTGACGAGCAGTACTTC
CDR3aa: CSARGQGADEQYF
abundance: few
v_gene: TRBV20-1
j_gene: TRBJ2-7
d_gene: TRBD1

CDR3nt: TGTGCCACCAGTGACCCGAAGGGGACAACCGGTCGTGGCTACACCTTC
CDR3aa: CATSDPKGTTGRGYTF
abundance: .
v_gene: TRBV24-1
j_gene: TRBJ1-2
d_gene: .

CDR3nt: TGTGCCACCAGCAGGGAGGCCCTTGCAGGCCCTTACGAGCAGTACTTC
CDR3aa: CATSREALAGPYEQYF
abundance: .
v_gene: TRBV15
j_gene: TRBJ2-7
d_gene: .

CDR3nt: TGTGCCAGCAGCCAGGGGACTAGCGTCTCTGGGGCCAACGTCCTGACTTTC
CDR3aa: CASSQGTSVSGANVLTF
abundance: .
v_gene: TRBV3-1
j_gene: TRBJ2-6
d_gene: TRBD2

CDR3nt: TGCGCCAGCAGCCAAGTCGCCACCGGGTCTGGGCTAGAGACCCAGTACTTC
CDR3aa: CASSQVATGSGLETQYF
abundance: many
v_gene: TRBV4-3
j_gene: TRBJ2-5
d_gene: .

CDR3nt: TGTGCCAGCAGTTCCCTGACAGGGGGCACAGATACGCAGTATTTT
CDR3aa: CASSSLTGGTDTQYF
abundance: .
v_gene: TRBV27
j_gene: TRBJ2-3
d_gene: TRBD1

CDR3nt: TGTGCCAGCAGCTTGGGGATGGGACAGGGGGACAATGAGCAGTTCTTC
CDR3aa: CASSLGMGQGDNEQFF
abundance: few
v_gene: TRBV5-5
j_gene: TRBJ2-1
d_gene: TRBD1

CDR3nt: TGCAGCGTCGCGACAGTTCAAGAGACCCAGTACTTC
CDR3aa: CSVATVQETQYF
abundance: many
v_gene: TRBV29-1
j_gene: TRBJ2-5
d_gene: .

CDR3nt: TGTGCCAGCAGTTCTGGCCGACTCACCGGGGAGCTGTTTTTT
CDR3aa: CASSSGRLTGELFF
abundance: few
v_gene: TRBV27
j_gene: TRBJ2-2
d_gene: .

CDR3nt: TGTGCCACCAGTGACCCCGGCTCTGGGGCCAACGTCCTGACTTTC
CDR3aa: CATSDPGSGANVLTF
abundance: .
v_gene: TRBV24-1
j_gene: TRBJ2-6
d_gene: .